The subject of this entry is one TCR beta chain. The data originate from a study of blood T cell repertoires in COVID-19. Study overall: T cells, B-cell-depleted T cells, or PBMCs provided the cDNA or gDNA that served as material.

Original data processing: Nucleated cell counts were estimated from reference gene primer amplification. The method was immunoSEQ multiplex PCR; TCRdb's version includes in-frame clones alone and lacks a portion of them. That table supplies the V and J calls and clone size; D and trimming were determined from the DNA. This table holds 70,000 or so clones, about 80% found once. The CDR3 sequence is 12 residues long. Germline V gene lookup returns CDR1 SGHRS and CDR2 YFSETQ. The ends were cut back, 0 bases at V and 7 bases at J, with 8 bases in the middle. Sequencing used peripheral blood. The source is a woman in her seventies with acute or convalescent COVID-19. This chain joins TRBV5-1 and TRBJ2-7; unclear D gene. CDR3 coding DNA: TGCGCCAGCAGCTTGGCCGCCCGGGAGCAGTACTTC. Translated, it gives CASSLAAREQYF.